Below, one TCR beta chain is given with its context. Its antigen is unidentified. With a J-beta primer mix and a sample-barcoded 5' primer, a second PCR ran roughly 7 to 11 cycles. Via MiXCR, TCRdb re-called the 5' RACE reads, giving one row per CDR3 protein. The data contain about 720,000 distinct CDR3 sequences, about a fifth of them singletons. CDR1 is DFQATT, CDR2 SNEGSKA, per germline (reference sequence). Trimming removed 5 bases at V and 4 bases at J, with 11 bases between. The CDR3 is 12 residues long. These data come from a study of blood T cells in healthy people across ages. General study findings and limits: More naive CD4+ cells and higher diversity marked long-lived donors relative to aged donors.

Sequenced: blood. The receptor comes from a man between 65 and 80 years old in good health. This sequence joins TRBV20-1 and TRBJ1-2; D call uncertain. The CDR3 here is CSASYRVYGYTF. The DNA for the CDR3 is TGCAGTGCTTCTTACAGAGTCTATGGCTACACCTTC.